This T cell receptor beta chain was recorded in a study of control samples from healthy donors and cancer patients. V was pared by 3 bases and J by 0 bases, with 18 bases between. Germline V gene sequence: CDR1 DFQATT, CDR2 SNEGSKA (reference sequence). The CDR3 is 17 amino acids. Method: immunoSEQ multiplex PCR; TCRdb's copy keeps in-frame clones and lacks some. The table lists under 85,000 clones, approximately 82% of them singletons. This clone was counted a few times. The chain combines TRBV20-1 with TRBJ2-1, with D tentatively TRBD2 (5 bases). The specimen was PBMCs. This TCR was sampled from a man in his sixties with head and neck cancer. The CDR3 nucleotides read TGCAGTGCTAGTGGGTATTCGGGGTTAAGCTCCTACAATGAGCAGTTCTTC. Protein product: CSASGYSGLSSYNEQFF.